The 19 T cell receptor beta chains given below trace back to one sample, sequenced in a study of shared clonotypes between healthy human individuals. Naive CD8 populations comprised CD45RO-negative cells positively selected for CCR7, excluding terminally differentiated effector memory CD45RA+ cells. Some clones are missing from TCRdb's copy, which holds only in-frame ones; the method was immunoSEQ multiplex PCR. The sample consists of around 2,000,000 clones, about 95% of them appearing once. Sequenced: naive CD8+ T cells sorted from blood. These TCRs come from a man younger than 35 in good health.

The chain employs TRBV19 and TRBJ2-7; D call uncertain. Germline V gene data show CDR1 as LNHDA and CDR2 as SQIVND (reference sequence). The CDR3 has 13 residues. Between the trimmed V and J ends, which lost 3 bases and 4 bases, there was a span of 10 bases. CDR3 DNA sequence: TGTGCCAGTAGTATGACAAACGGTTACGAGCAGTACTTC. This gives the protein CASSMTNGYEQYF.

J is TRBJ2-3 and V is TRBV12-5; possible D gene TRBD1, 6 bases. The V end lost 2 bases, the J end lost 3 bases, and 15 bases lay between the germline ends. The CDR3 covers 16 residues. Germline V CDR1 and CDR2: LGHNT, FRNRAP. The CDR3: CASGLRQGYVTDTQYF. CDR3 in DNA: TGTGCTAGTGGTTTGCGCCAGGGGTACGTGACAGATACGCAGTATTTT.

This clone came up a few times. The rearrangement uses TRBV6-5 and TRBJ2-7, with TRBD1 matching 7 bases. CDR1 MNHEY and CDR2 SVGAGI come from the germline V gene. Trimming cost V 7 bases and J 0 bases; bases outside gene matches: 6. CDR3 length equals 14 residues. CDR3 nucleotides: TGTGCCAGCAAGAGCCGGGACAGCTCCTACGAGCAGTACTTC. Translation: CASKSRDSSYEQYF.

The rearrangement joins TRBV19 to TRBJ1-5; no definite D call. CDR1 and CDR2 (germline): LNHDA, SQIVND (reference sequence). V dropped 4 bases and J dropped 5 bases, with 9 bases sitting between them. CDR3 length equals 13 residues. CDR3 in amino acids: CASSKRAYQPQHF. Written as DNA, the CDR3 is TGTGCCAGTAGTAAGAGGGCCTATCAGCCCCAGCATTTT.

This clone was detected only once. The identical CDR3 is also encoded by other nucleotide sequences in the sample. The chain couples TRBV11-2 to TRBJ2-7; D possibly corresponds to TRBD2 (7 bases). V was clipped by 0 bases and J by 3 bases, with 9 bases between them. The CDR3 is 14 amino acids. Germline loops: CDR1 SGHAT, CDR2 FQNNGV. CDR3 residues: CASSLEGGGYEQYF. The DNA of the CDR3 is TGTGCCAGCAGCTTAGAGGGAGGGGGCTACGAGCAGTACTTC.

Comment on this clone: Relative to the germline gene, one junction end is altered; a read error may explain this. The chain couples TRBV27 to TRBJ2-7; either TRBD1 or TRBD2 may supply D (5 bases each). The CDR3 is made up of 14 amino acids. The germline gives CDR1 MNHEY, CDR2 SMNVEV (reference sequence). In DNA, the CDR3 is TGTGCCGGCAGTTTTTCGGGACCCTCCTACGAGCAGTACTTC. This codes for CAGSFSGPSYEQYF.

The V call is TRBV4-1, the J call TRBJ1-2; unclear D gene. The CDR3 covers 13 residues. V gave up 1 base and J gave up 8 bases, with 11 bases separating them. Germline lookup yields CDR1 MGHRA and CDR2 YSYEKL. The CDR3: CASSQVALEGYTF. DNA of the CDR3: TGCGCCAGCAGCCAAGTCGCACTGGAGGGCTACACCTTC.

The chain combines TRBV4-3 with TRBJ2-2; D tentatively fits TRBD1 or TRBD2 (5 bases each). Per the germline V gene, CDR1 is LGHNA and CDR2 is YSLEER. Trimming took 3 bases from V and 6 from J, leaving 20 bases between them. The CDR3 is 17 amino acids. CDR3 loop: CASSHLGTLMSAGELFF. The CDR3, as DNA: TGCGCCAGCAGCCACCTGGGGACCTTGATGAGCGCCGGGGAGCTGTTTTTT.

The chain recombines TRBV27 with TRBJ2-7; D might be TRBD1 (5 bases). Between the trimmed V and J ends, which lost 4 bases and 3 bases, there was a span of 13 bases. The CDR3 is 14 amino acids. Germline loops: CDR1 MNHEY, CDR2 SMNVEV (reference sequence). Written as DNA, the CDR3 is TGTGCCAGCAGTTCCTCCAGGGCGGACTACGAGCAGTACTTC. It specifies CASSSSRADYEQYF.

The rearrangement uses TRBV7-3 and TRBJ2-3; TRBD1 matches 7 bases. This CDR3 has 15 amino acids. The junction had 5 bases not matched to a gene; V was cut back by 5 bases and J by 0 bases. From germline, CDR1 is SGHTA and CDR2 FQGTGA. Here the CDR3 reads CASSTTGASTDTQYF. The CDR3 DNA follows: TGTGCCAGCAGCACAACAGGGGCCAGCACAGATACGCAGTATTTT.

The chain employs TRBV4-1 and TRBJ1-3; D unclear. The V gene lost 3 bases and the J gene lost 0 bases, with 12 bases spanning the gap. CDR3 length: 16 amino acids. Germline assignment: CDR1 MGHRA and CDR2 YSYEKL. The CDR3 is CASSQGDDRSGNTIYF. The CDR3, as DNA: TGCGCCAGCAGCCAGGGCGACGACCGCTCTGGAAACACCATATATTTT.

The CDR3 reads CASSLDRASQETQYF. CDR3 in DNA: TGCGCCAGCAGTCTGGACAGGGCTTCCCAAGAGACCCAGTACTTC. The rearrangement uses TRBV5-1 and TRBJ2-5, with 8 bases that match TRBD1. With V trimmed by 5 bases and J by 1 base, 7 bases remained unmatched. This CDR3 is built from 15 residues. Germline lookup yields CDR1 SGHRS and CDR2 YFSETQ.

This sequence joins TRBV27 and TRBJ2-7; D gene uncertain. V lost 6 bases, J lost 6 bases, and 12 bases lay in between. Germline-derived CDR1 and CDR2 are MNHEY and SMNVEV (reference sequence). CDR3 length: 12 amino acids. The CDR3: CASRGTPREQYF. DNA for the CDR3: TGTGCCAGCAGGGGTACTCCTCGCGAGCAGTACTTC.

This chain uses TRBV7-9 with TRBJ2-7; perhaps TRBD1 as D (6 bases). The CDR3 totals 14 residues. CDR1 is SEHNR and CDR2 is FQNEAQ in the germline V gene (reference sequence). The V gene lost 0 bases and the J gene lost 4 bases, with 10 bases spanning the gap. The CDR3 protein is CASSLATRGYEQYF. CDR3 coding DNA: TGTGCCAGCAGCTTAGCTACTAGGGGGTACGAGCAGTACTTC.

This chain's CDR3 is CASSLGGGVNEQFF. CDR3 coding DNA: TGTGCCAGCAGCCTCGGGGGAGGAGTTAATGAGCAGTTCTTC. This chain joins TRBV11-3 and TRBJ2-1; possible D gene TRBD2, 6 bases. Between the trimmed V and J ends, which lost 5 bases and 7 bases, there was a span of 15 bases. Germline V gene data show CDR1 as SGHNT and CDR2 as YENEEA. The length of the CDR3 is 14 residues.

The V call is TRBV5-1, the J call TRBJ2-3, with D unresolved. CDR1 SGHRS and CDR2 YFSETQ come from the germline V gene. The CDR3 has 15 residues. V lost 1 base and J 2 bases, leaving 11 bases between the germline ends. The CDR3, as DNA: TGCGCCAGCAGCTTGTCCCTACCTTACACAGATACGCAGTATTTT. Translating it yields CASSLSLPYTDTQYF.

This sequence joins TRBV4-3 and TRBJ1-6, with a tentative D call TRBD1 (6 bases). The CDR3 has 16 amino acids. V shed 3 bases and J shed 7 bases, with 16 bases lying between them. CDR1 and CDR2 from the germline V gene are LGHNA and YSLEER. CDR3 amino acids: CASSQLSGTPNSPLHF. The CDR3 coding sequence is TGCGCCAGCAGCCAGCTCTCCGGGACACCAAATTCACCCCTCCACTTT.

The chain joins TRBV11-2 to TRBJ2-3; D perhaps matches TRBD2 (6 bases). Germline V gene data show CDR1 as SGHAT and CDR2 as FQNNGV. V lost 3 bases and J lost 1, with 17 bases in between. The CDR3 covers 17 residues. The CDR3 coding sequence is TGTGCCAGCAGCTTGGGGTCGGGGGTTATGGGCACAGATACGCAGTATTTT. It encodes CASSLGSGVMGTDTQYF.

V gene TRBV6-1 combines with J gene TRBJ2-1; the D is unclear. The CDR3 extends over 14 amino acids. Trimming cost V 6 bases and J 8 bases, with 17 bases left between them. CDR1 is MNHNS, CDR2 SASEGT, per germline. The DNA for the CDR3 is TGTGCCAGCAGACTGGTAGTTGGGCTCGATGAGCAGTTCTTC. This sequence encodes CASRLVVGLDEQFF.